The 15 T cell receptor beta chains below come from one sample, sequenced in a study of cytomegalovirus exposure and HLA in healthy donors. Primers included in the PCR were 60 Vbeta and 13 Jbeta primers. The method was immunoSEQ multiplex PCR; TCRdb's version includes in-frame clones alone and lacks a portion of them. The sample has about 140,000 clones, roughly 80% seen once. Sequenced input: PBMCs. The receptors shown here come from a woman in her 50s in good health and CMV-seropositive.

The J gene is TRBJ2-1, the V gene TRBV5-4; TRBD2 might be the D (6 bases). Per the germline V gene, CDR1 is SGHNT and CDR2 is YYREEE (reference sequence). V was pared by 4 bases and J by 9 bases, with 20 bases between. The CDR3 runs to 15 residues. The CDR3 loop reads CASSVGLNSRGEQFF. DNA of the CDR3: TGTGCCAGCAGCGTGGGACTCAACTCCCGGGGTGAGCAGTTCTTC.

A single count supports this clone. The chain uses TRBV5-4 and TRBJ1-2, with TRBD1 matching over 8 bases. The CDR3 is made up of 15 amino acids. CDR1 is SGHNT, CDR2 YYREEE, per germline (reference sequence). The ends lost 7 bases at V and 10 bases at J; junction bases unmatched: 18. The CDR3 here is CASGRFWTGSVDYTF. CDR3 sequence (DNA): TGTGCCAGCGGAAGATTTTGGACAGGGTCTGTGGACTACACCTTC.

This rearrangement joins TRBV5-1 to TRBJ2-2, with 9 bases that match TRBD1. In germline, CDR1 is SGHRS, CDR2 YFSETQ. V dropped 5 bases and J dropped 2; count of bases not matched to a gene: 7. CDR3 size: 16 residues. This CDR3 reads CASSPVGQGNTGELFF. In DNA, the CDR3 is TGCGCCAGCAGTCCGGTGGGACAGGGAAACACCGGGGAGCTGTTTTTT.

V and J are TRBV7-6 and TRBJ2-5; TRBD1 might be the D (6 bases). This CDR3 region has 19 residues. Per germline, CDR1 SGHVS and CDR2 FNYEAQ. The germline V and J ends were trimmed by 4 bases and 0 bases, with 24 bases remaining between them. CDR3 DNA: TGTGCCAGCAGCTCTAGGGGCGCAAGGGGGATTGGGAACCAAGAGACCCAGTACTTC. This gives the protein CASSSRGARGIGNQETQYF. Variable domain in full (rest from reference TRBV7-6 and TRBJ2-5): GAGVSQSPRYKVTKRGQDVALRCDPISGHVSLYWYRQALGQGPEFLTYFNYEAQQDKSGLPNDRFSAERPEGSISTLTIQRTEQRDSAMYRCASSSRGARGIGNQETQYFGPGTRLLVL.

As DNA, the CDR3 is TGTGCCAGCAGCTTAACAGGCATCTATAATTCACCCCTCCACTTT. This encodes CASSLTGIYNSPLHF. This chain joins TRBV7-2 and TRBJ1-6; TRBD1 is a possible D gene (5 bases). Trimming left V 2 bases short and J 3 bases short, with 8 bases between. There are 15 residues in the CDR3. CDR1 is SGHTA and CDR2 is FQGNSA in the germline V gene.

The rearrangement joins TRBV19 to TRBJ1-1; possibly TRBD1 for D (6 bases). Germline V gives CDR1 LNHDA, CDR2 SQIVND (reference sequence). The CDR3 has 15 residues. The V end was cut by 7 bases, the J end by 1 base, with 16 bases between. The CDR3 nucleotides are TGTGCCAGTATCGGGGGGCTACGAAAGAACACTGAAGCTTTCTTT. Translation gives CASIGGLRKNTEAFF. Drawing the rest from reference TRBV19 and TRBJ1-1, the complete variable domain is DGGITQSPKYLFRKEGQNVTLSCEQNLNHDAMYWYRQDPGQGLRLIYYSQIVNDFQKGDIAEGYSVSREKKESFPLTVTSAQKNPTAFYLCASIGGLRKNTEAFFGQGTRLTVV.

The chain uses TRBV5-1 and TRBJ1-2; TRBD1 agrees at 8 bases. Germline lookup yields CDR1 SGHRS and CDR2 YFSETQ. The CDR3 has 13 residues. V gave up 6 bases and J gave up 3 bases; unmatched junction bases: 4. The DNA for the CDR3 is TGCGCCAGCAACGAACAGGGGGACTATGGCTACACCTTC. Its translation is CASNEQGDYGYTF.

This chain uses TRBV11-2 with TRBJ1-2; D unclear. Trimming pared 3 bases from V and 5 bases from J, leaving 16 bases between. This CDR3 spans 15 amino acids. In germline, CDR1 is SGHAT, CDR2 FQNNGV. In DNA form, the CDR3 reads TGTGCCAGCAGCTTGTTGACGGCCTCGACTTATGGCTACACCTTC. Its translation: CASSLLTASTYGYTF. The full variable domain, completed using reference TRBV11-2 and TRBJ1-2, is EAGVAQSPRYKIIEKRQSVAFWCNPISGHATLYWYQQILGQGPKLLIQFQNNGVVDDSQLPKDRFSAERLKGVDSTLKIQPAKLEDSAVYLCASSLLTASTYGYTFGSGTRLTVV.

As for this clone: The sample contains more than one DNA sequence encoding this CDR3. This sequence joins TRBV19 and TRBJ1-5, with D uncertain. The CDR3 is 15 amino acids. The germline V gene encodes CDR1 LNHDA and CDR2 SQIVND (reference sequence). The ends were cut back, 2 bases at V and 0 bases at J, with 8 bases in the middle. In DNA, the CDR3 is TGTGCCAGTAGTATAAATAGTAATAGCAATCAGCCCCAGCATTTT. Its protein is CASSINSNSNQPQHF.

For the CDR3, the DNA is TGTGCCAGCAGACCACGGGGTGACACTGAAGCTTTCTTT. Translation gives CASRPRGDTEAFF. The chain uses TRBV6-6 and TRBJ1-1; D is ambiguous. The V and J ends lost 6 bases and 3 bases respectively, with 11 bases between them. Germline CDR1 MNHNY, CDR2 SVGAGI (reference sequence). The CDR3 loop spans 13 amino acids.

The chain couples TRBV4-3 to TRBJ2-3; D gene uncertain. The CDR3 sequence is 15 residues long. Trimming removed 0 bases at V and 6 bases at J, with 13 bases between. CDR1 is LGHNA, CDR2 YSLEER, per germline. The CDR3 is CASSQDLLASDTQYF. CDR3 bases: TGCGCCAGCAGCCAAGATCTACTCGCCTCGGATACGCAGTATTTT.

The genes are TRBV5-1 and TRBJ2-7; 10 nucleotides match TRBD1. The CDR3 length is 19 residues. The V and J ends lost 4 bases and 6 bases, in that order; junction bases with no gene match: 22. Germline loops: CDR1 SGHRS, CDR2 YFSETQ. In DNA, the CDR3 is TGCGCCAGCAGCCCGGGGACAGGGGTTAAATCCTTCGGTTTGGGCGAGCAGTACTTC. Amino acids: CASSPGTGVKSFGLGEQYF.

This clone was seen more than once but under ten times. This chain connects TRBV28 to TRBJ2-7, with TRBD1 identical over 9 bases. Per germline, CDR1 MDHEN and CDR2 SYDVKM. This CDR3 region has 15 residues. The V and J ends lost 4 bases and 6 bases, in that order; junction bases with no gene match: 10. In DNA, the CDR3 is TGTGCCAGCAGTTCAACCGGGACAGGGAGGGTCGAGCAGTACTTC. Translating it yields CASSSTGTGRVEQYF.

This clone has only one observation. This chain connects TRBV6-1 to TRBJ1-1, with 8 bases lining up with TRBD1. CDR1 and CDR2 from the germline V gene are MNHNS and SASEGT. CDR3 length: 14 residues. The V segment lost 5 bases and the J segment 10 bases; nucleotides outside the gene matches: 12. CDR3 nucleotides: TGTGCCAGCAGTCCCCGGACAGGGTACGATAGAGCTTTCTTT. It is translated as CASSPRTGYDRAFF.

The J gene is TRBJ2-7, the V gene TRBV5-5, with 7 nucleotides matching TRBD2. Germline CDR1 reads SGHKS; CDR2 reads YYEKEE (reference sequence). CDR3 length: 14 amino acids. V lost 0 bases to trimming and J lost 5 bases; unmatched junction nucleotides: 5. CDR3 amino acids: CASSLAGLGHEQYF. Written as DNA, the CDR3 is TGTGCCAGCAGCTTGGCCGGACTAGGCCACGAGCAGTACTTC.